The present entry profiles one T cell receptor beta chain with its context. What it binds is not known. The data originate from a study of OX40 agonist ivuxolimab in advanced cancers. The wider study: Patients enrolled in dose escalation were diagnosed with hepatocellular carcinoma, melanoma, renal cell or head and neck cancer. Findings and limits, study-wide: Among expanded peripheral T cells, antigen specificity went undetermined.

With 3 bases clipped from V and 6 bases from J, the junction kept 6 bases outside the gene matches. CDR1 is ENHRY and CDR2 is SYGVKD in the germline V gene. This CDR3 has 14 residues. Produced via immunoSEQ multiplex PCR; TCRdb's table is partial and in-frame only. The table lists about 75,000 clones, under 95% of them singletons, with more than 0.3% in the top ten. The genes are TRBV10-3 and TRBJ1-1; 8 nucleotides align to TRBD1. The specimen was CD4+ or CD8+ T cells sorted from blood, collected in a trial of the OX40 agonist ivuxolimab. The TCR sequence derives from an adult with an advanced solid tumor such as melanoma, head and neck, liver or kidney cancer. Here the CDR3 reads CAISEGTGPAEAFF. CDR3 nucleotide sequence: TGTGCCATCAGTGAAGGGACAGGTCCCGCTGAAGCTTTCTTT.